This note documents a single TCR beta chain sequence. The CDR3 spans 15 residues. Germline assignment: CDR1 MDHEN and CDR2 SYDVKM. Trimming shortened V by 2 bases and J by 0 bases, and 9 bases separated the two germline ends. PCR used 60 Vbeta primers and 13 Jbeta primers. Assay: immunoSEQ multiplex PCR; the TCRdb copy retains only in-frame clones and omits some. Among 250,000 to 350,000 clones listed, about 80% were seen once. The entry originates in a study of cytomegalovirus exposure and HLA in healthy donors. Sequenced sample: PBMCs. This chain connects TRBV28 to TRBJ2-3, with a tentative D call TRBD2 (5 bases). This receptor was identified in a girl aged 2 to 9 in good health and CMV-seronegative. The CDR3 loop is CASSLAGSSTDTQYF. The CDR3 nucleotides are TGTGCCAGCAGTTTAGCGGGTTCTAGCACAGATACGCAGTATTTT.